The 27 T cell receptor beta chains presented below share a single source sample, sequenced in a study of cytomegalovirus exposure and HLA in healthy donors. The protocol was immunoSEQ multiplex PCR, while the TCRdb copy is restricted to in-frame clones and leaves out a portion. Here the sample spans about 160,000 clones, approximately 96% being singletons. Source material: PBMCs. Every receptor here comes from a woman between 18 and 29 years old in good health and CMV-seronegative.

This sequence joins TRBV5-1 and TRBJ1-3, with a possible D match to TRBD1 (5 bases). Per germline, CDR1 SGHRS and CDR2 YFSETQ. The CDR3 is 16 amino acids. V was cut by 5 bases and J by 0 bases, with 15 bases left in between. The CDR3 DNA follows: TGCGCCAGCAGTCCGACAGAGTTATCCTCTGGAAACACCATATATTTT. Protein product: CASSPTELSSGNTIYF.

The chain has TRBV7-9 and TRBJ1-2; 9 nucleotides agree with TRBD1. The ends lost 4 bases at V and 8 bases at J; junction bases unmatched: 11. Germline V gene sequence: CDR1 SEHNR, CDR2 FQNEAQ (reference sequence). The CDR3 has 15 amino acids. The CDR3 DNA follows: TGTGCCAGCAGCTGGGGGACAGGGAGAGAGGAAGGCTACACCTTC. This encodes CASSWGTGREEGYTF. The full variable domain, in which reference TRBV7-9 and TRBJ1-2 provide the parts outside the CDR3, is DTGVSQNPRHKITKRGQNVTFRCDPISEHNRLYWYRQTLGQGPEFLTYFQNEAQLEKSRLLSDRFSAERPKGSFSTLEIQRTEQGDSAMYLCASSWGTGREEGYTFGSGTRLTVV.

The chain links TRBV6-5 to TRBJ2-7; TRBD2 might be the D (5 bases). Germline CDR1 reads MNHEY; CDR2 reads SVGAGI. This CDR3 spans 14 amino acids. V was clipped by 4 bases and J by 7 bases, with 17 bases between them. This chain's CDR3 is CASSFTVTSGEQYF. As DNA, the CDR3 is TGTGCCAGCAGTTTCACGGTCACTAGTGGGGAGCAGTACTTC.

The chain recombines TRBV5-1 with TRBJ2-1; a weak D match, TRBD2 (5 bases). V was cut by 2 bases and J by 6 bases, with 15 bases left in between. Germline V CDR1 and CDR2: SGHRS, YFSETQ. The CDR3 is 15 amino acids. The CDR3 sequence: CASSLENGVPNEQFF. As DNA, the CDR3 is TGCGCCAGCAGCTTAGAAAACGGGGTACCCAATGAGCAGTTCTTC.

V is TRBV2 and J is TRBJ1-4; 8 bases line up with TRBD1. CDR1 and CDR2 from the germline V gene are SNHLY and FYNNEI. The CDR3 runs 14 residues. The J segment lost 0 bases and the V segment lost 6 bases, leaving 0 bases of the junction unmatched. CDR3 region: CASRDRATNEKLFF. The CDR3 DNA is TGTGCCAGCAGGGACAGGGCAACTAATGAAAAACTGTTTTTT.

The V call is TRBV9, the J call TRBJ2-7; D is uncertain. This CDR3 is built from 15 residues. CDR1 and CDR2 (germline): SGDLS, YYNGEE. The V gene lost 3 bases and the J gene lost 3 bases, with 16 bases spanning the gap. CDR3 amino acids: CASSGQDIPGYEQYF. CDR3 DNA: TGTGCCAGCAGCGGGCAAGACATCCCCGGCTACGAGCAGTACTTC.

The chain carries TRBV4-3 and TRBJ1-4; TRBD1 is a possible D gene (6 bases). CDR3 length: 16 amino acids. Deletions cut 5 bases from V and 5 bases from J, with 18 bases between. The germline CDR1 and CDR2 sequences are LGHNA and YSLEER. The CDR3 DNA follows: TGCGCCAGCAGCGAGTCTTCCGGGACACTAAATGAAAAACTGTTTTTT. Its translation is CASSESSGTLNEKLFF.

The V call is TRBV2, the J call TRBJ2-1; 7 nucleotides match TRBD1. There are 15 residues in the CDR3. With V trimmed by 4 bases and J by 10 bases, 13 bases remained unmatched. Germline V gives CDR1 SNHLY, CDR2 FYNNEI. The CDR3: CASSGWDSSEREQFF. The CDR3 region has the DNA TGTGCCAGCAGTGGATGGGACAGTTCGGAACGGGAGCAGTTCTTC.

J is TRBJ1-1 and V is TRBV5-1; D not certain. The CDR3 is 12 amino acids. Trimming left V 4 bases short and J 1 base short, with 5 bases between. From germline, CDR1 is SGHRS and CDR2 YFSETQ. This CDR3 reads CASSPGNTEAFF. The CDR3 DNA follows: TGCGCCAGCAGCCCCGGGAACACTGAAGCTTTCTTT.

V gene TRBV10-3 combines with J gene TRBJ2-7; 9 bases line up with TRBD1. V lost 6 bases, J lost 3 bases, and 6 bases stayed unmatched. CDR3 length equals 14 residues. Germline V CDR1 and CDR2: ENHRY, SYGVKD. The CDR3 sequence is CAIRTSTGGYEQYF. The DNA of the CDR3 is TGTGCCATCAGGACCTCGACAGGGGGCTACGAGCAGTACTTC.

This sequence joins TRBV19 and TRBJ2-1; tentatively, D is TRBD2 (6 bases). The CDR3 loop spans 16 amino acids. Deletions cut 5 bases from V and 2 bases from J, with 16 bases between. Germline CDR1 is LNHDA and CDR2 is SQIVND (reference sequence). In DNA form, the CDR3 reads TGTGCCAGTAGTCATGAGGGAGTAGCGGCCTACAATGAGCAGTTCTTC. It codes for CASSHEGVAAYNEQFF.

J is TRBJ2-1 and V is TRBV5-1, with 9 bases that match TRBD2. J was trimmed by 6 bases and V by 4 bases; bases with no gene match: 5. This CDR3 spans 14 amino acids. The V gene's germline CDR1 is SGHRS and CDR2 YFSETQ. The CDR3 protein is CASSLGTSLNEQFF. DNA of the CDR3: TGCGCCAGCAGCCTCGGGACTAGCCTCAATGAGCAGTTCTTC.

The chain is built from TRBV2 and TRBJ1-2; unclear D gene. Trimming stripped 4 bases from V and 2 bases from J, with 8 bases between. The CDR3 runs 13 residues. The germline V gene encodes CDR1 SNHLY and CDR2 FYNNEI. The CDR3 DNA reads TGTGCCAGCAGTGGTACGGGAAACTATGGCTACACCTTC. Translated, it gives CASSGTGNYGYTF.

V is TRBV5-4 and J is TRBJ1-1; D not resolved. Germline V gene lookup returns CDR1 SGHNT and CDR2 YYREEE (reference sequence). V shed 1 base and J shed 1 base, with 5 bases lying between them. CDR3 length: 13 residues. DNA for the CDR3: TGTGCCAGCAGCTTGTCAGAGAACACTGAAGCTTTCTTT. Its translation is CASSLSENTEAFF. Using reference TRBV5-4 and TRBJ1-1 for the parts outside the CDR3, the full variable domain is ETGVTQSPTHLIKTRGQQVTLRCSSQSGHNTVSWYQQALGQGPQFIFQYYREEENGRGNFPPRFSGLQFPNYSSELNVNALELDDSALYLCASSLSENTEAFFGQGTRLTVV.

The gene calls are TRBV19 and TRBJ1-2; 9 bases agree with TRBD1. V lost 7 bases and J lost 4; bases outside the gene matches: 19. This CDR3 region has 18 residues. In germline, CDR1 is LNHDA, CDR2 SQIVND (reference sequence). The DNA for the CDR3 is TGTGCCAGTACCGGGCCTCGGAGGACAGGGGCGAATTCCTATGGCTACACCTTC. It yields the protein CASTGPRRTGANSYGYTF.

This rearrangement joins TRBV19 to TRBJ2-5; D might be TRBD2 (5 bases). Germline CDR1 LNHDA, CDR2 SQIVND (reference sequence). The CDR3 runs 14 residues. Trimming cost V 4 bases and J 5 bases, with 14 bases left between them. The CDR3 reads CASSNVGKRETQYF. Here the CDR3 DNA reads TGTGCCAGTAGTAATGTGGGGAAGCGGGAGACCCAGTACTTC.

This sequence joins TRBV9 and TRBJ2-5; 7 positions match TRBD2. The germline CDR1 and CDR2 sequences are SGDLS and YYNGEE. The J segment lost 3 bases and the V segment lost 0 bases, leaving 2 bases of the junction unmatched. This CDR3 is built from 14 residues. The CDR3 protein is CASSVGRGEETQYF. The CDR3 region has the DNA TGTGCCAGCAGCGTAGGACGGGGGGAAGAGACCCAGTACTTC.

This clone occurred once. The chain recombines TRBV13 with TRBJ2-3, with 14 bases matching TRBD2. This CDR3 is 15 amino acids long. With 4 bases clipped from V and 7 bases from J, the junction kept 4 bases outside the gene matches. Germline V gene data show CDR1 as PRHDT and CDR2 as FYEKMQ (reference sequence). CDR3 region: CASSSTSGGAHTQYF. CDR3 DNA sequence: TGTGCCAGCAGCTCGACTAGCGGGGGGGCGCATACGCAGTATTTT.

This chain joins TRBV6-1 and TRBJ1-4, with 7 bases aligning to TRBD1. Germline V gives CDR1 MNHNS, CDR2 SASEGT. The CDR3 length is 14 residues. The junction had 3 bases not matched to a gene; V was cut back by 4 bases and J by 4 bases. The CDR3 here is CASSAQGNNEKLFF. The CDR3 DNA follows: TGTGCCAGCAGTGCACAGGGGAATAATGAAAAACTGTTTTTT.

The chain uses TRBV10-1 and TRBJ2-3; D gene ambiguous. V was clipped by 2 bases and J by 6 bases, with 6 bases between them. CDR1 WNHNN and CDR2 SYGVQD come from the germline V gene (reference sequence). The CDR3 is made up of 12 amino acids. Here the CDR3 DNA reads TGCGCCAGCAGTGAGCCATTGGATACGCAGTATTTT. As protein: CASSEPLDTQYF.

The chain is built from TRBV4-3 and TRBJ2-2, with 9 bases that match TRBD2. V was clipped by 2 bases and J by 7 bases; unmatched bases: 14. In germline, CDR1 is LGHNA, CDR2 YSLEER. This CDR3 contains 18 residues. The CDR3 reads CASSQSPGAGGRSGELFF. The DNA of the CDR3 is TGCGCCAGCAGCCAATCTCCCGGGGCGGGGGGGCGGAGCGGGGAGCTGTTTTTT.

The J gene is TRBJ2-1, the V gene TRBV9; TRBD1 aligns across 11 bases. CDR1 SGDLS and CDR2 YYNGEE come from the germline V gene. The CDR3 sequence is 16 residues long. Unmatched junction bases numbered 12, after V lost 4 bases and J lost 9 bases. The CDR3 reads CASSPRTGGRIGEQFF. As DNA, the CDR3 is TGTGCCAGCAGCCCCCGGACAGGGGGCAGAATAGGTGAGCAGTTCTTC. Full variable domain (rest looked up from reference TRBV9 and TRBJ2-1): DSGVTQTPKHLITATGQRVTLRCSPRSGDLSVYWYQQSLDQGLQFLIQYYNGEERAKGNILERFSAQQFPDLHSELNLSSLELGDSALYFCASSPRTGGRIGEQFFGPGTRLTVL.

The chain joins TRBV14 to TRBJ1-6, with 7 bases lining up with TRBD1. This CDR3 comprises 15 residues. Germline CDR1 and CDR2: SGHDN and FVKESK. The ends lost 4 bases at V and 3 bases at J; junction bases unmatched: 3. CDR3 DNA: TGTGCCAGCAGCCGGGACAGTAACTATAATTCACCCCTCCACTTT. Residues: CASSRDSNYNSPLHF.

This chain uses TRBV9 with TRBJ1-3, with D possibly matching TRBD1 (5 bases). This CDR3 contains 16 residues. Germline CDR1 reads SGDLS; CDR2 reads YYNGEE. Trimming pared 4 bases from V and 4 bases from J, leaving 18 bases between. The CDR3 loop reads CASSPLGLSGGNTIYF. CDR3 DNA: TGTGCCAGCAGCCCCCTGGGGCTCTCAGGCGGAAACACCATATATTTT.

The chain uses TRBV30 and TRBJ2-7, with 11 positions matching TRBD1. From germline, CDR1 is GTSNPN and CDR2 SVGIG (reference sequence). The CDR3 extends over 13 amino acids. Unmatched junction bases numbered 6, after V lost 7 bases and J lost 4 bases. CDR3 DNA: TGTGCCTCGGACCGGGACAGGGGGTACGAGCAGTACTTC. Encoded protein: CASDRDRGYEQYF.

V and J are TRBV13 and TRBJ1-3; D not certain. Trimming took 2 bases from V and 0 from J, leaving 5 bases between them. The CDR3 extends over 14 amino acids. CDR1 and CDR2 (germline): PRHDT, FYEKMQ (reference sequence). Written as DNA, the CDR3 is TGTGCCAGCAGCTTATCCCTCTCTGGAAACACCATATATTTT. This codes for CASSLSLSGNTIYF.

The chain employs TRBV12-5 and TRBJ2-1, with 7 bases fitting TRBD1. The germline V gene encodes CDR1 LGHNT and CDR2 FRNRAP. Unmatched junction bases numbered 21, after V lost 4 bases and J lost 9 bases. The CDR3 is 18 residues long. The CDR3 region has the DNA TGTGCTAGTGGTTCCAGGACAGCTACCCAGGGGGACAATAGTGAGCAGTTCTTC. As protein: CASGSRTATQGDNSEQFF.